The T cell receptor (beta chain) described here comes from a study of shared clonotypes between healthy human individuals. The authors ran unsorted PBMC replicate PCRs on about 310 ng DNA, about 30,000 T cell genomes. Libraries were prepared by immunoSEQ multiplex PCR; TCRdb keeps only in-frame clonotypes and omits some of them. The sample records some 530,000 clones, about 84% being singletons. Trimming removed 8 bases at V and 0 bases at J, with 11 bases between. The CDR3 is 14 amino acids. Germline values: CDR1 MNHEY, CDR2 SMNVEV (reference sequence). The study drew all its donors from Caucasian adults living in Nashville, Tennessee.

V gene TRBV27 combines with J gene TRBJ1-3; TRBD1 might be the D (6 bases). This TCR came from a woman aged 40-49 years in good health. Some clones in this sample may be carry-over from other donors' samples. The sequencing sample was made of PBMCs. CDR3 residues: CASRDTISGNTIYF. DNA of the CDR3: TGTGCCAGCCGGGACACCATCTCTGGAAACACCATATATTTT.